Each of the 24 T cell receptor beta chains below was sequenced from the same sample in a study of tumor-infiltrating lymphocytes in primary liver carcinoma. Researchers generated TCR beta cDNA from approximately 0.55 ug of total RNA, relying on a constant-region primer. Three nested multiplex PCR rounds, a slightly modified ARM-PCR, produced the libraries for TCR beta. Both of the initial two PCR rounds ran for around 9 cycles and employed TRBV1-TRBV30 forward primers alongside a C-beta reverse primer. TCRdb reprocessed the multiplex PCR reads via MiXCR and lists one record per CDR3 protein. The sample includes approximately 40,000 distinct CDR3 sequences, 65% to 85% of them seen just once. Scientists recovered RNA and DNA together from approximately 20-30 mg of unsorted bulk tissue. Sequencing input: liver tumor tissue from sampling region 2. Subset indicated: tumor region T2, inferior pole. These TCRs come from a man aged 35-49 years with primary liver carcinoma and hepatitis B virus infection.

The V gene is TRBV11-2, the J gene TRBJ2-1; 7 nucleotides align to TRBD2. This CDR3 contains 14 residues. V was clipped by 0 bases and J by 16 bases; unmatched bases: 12. Germline V lookup: CDR1 SGHAT, CDR2 FQNNGV. CDR3 DNA: TGTGCCAGCAGCTTAGATACTAGCGAGAGGTCTCTATTCTTC. Protein: CASSLDTSERSLFF.

In regard to this clonotype: One end of the junction varies from germline; a read error may be responsible. This chain connects TRBV11-2 to TRBJ2-7; maybe TRBD1 (5 bases). The CDR3 loop spans 14 amino acids. Germline V lookup: CDR1 SGHAT, CDR2 FQNNGV. DNA for the CDR3: TGTGCCAGCAACTCTAACAGGAACTCCTACGAACAGCACTTC. Amino acid sequence: CASNSNRNSYEQHF. The variable domain in full, completed from reference TRBV11-2 and TRBJ2-7, reads EAGVAQSPRYKIIEKRQSVAFWCNPISGHATLYWYQQILGQGPKLLIQFQNNGVVDDSQLPKDRFSAERLKGVDSTLKIQPAKLEDSAVYLCASNSNRNSYEQHFGPGTRLTVT.

This chain links TRBV29-1 with TRBJ2-3; the D gene is possibly TRBD1 (6 bases). The end of the DNA is better explained by TRBJ1-5, so the J call may be wrong. This CDR3 region has 13 residues. Germline loops: CDR1 SQVTM, CDR2 ANQGSEA. The CDR3 spells CSVRRGGGDTQHF. In DNA, the CDR3 is TGCAGCGTCCGGAGGGGGGGCGGTGATACGCAGCATTTT.

For this clonotype: The conserved phenylalanine or tryptophan is not found at the CDR3 terminus, so this likely reflects a read error. The gene calls are TRBV6-5 and TRBJ1-2; D not certain. This CDR3 has 13 amino acids. The ends were cut back, 9 bases at V and 2 bases at J, with 13 bases in the middle. The germline V gene has CDR1 MNHEY and CDR2 SVGAGI. CDR3 loop: CASFSGWNYGYTL. DNA for the CDR3: TGTGCCAGTTTCTCAGGATGGAACTATGGCTACACCTTA.

As regards this clonotype: A much more abundant neighbour one base away suggests this may be a read error. This chain joins TRBV6-1 and TRBJ2-5; D possibly corresponds to TRBD1 (6 bases). The CDR3 spans 18 residues. The germline gives CDR1 MNHNS, CDR2 SASEGT. Here the CDR3 DNA reads TGTGCCGGCAGTGAAAATTTAATGGGGGCGGCCGTTGGAGAGGCCCAGTACTTC. Translating gives CAGSENLMGAAVGEAQYF.

This clonotype was counted once. As the CDR3 is not closed by the conserved phenylalanine or tryptophan, this likely results from a read error. The chain has TRBV11-3 and TRBJ1-1; D gene unclear. This CDR3 contains 13 residues. The germline V gene encodes CDR1 SGHNT and CDR2 YENEEA. The CDR3 protein is CASSIAVNIEAFI. DNA of the CDR3: TGTGCCAGCAGCATAGCAGTTAACATTGAAGCTTTCATT.

This clonotype was picked up many times. This chain joins TRBV6-1 and TRBJ2-7; 10 bases line up with TRBD2. J lost 4 bases, V lost 1 base, and 7 bases had no gene match. Germline-derived CDR1 and CDR2 are MNHNS and SASEGT. The CDR3 loop spans 16 amino acids. CDR3 sequence (DNA): TGTGCCAGCAGTGAAGTACGAACTAGCGGGAAGTACGAGCAGTACTTC. Amino acid sequence: CASSEVRTSGKYEQYF.

Points on this clonotype: The final CDR3 position lacks the conserved phenylalanine or tryptophan, pointing to a likely read error. The DNA is omitted, as the CDR3 cannot be located on it reliably, and the CDR3 follows TCRdb's listing. The V call is TRBV4-2, the J call TRBJ1-1; the table assigns TRBD1, which was not confirmed against the DNA. Germline assignment: CDR1 LGHNA and CDR2 YNFKEQ. The CDR3 sequence runs 11 residues, both termini included. The CDR3 loop is CASSPGIEALL.

The V and J genes are TRBV7-9 and TRBJ1-1; possible D gene TRBD1, 5 bases. Trimming took off 9 bases at V and 7 bases at J, with 30 bases between the two ends. This CDR3 is 17 amino acids long. CDR1 SEHNR and CDR2 FQNEAQ come from the germline V gene (reference sequence). In nucleotides, the CDR3 is TGTGCCAGGAGCCCCAGCGGGGCCAGTGGCCCCCAAAGTGAAGCTTTCTTT. It translates to CARSPSGASGPQSEAFF.

As for this clonotype: One junction end disagrees with the germline gene, perhaps due to a read error. The genes are TRBV11-1 and TRBJ1-6; D might be TRBD1 (6 bases). CDR1 and CDR2 from the germline V gene are SGHAT and FQDESV (reference sequence). This CDR3 region has 17 residues. CDR3 in DNA: TGTGCCAGCAGCCCGCGGGACACGAGCTCCTACAATTCACCCCTCTCCTTT. Its protein product is CASSPRDTSSYNSPLSF.

This rearrangement joins TRBV29-1 to TRBJ2-7, with D uncertain. Germline V gives CDR1 SQVTM, CDR2 ANQGSEA. Trimming took 7 bases from V and 3 from J, leaving 25 bases between them. CDR3 size: 16 residues. The CDR3 protein is CSAMTSRVGTLYEQYF. For the CDR3, the DNA is TGCAGCGCCATGACATCTAGGGTCGGCACTCTCTACGAGCAGTACTTC.

Worth noting for this clonotype: One end of the junction does not line up with germline, which may come from a read error. The CDR3 protein is CASTHGESYKEQFF. The CDR3 region has the DNA TGTGCCAGCACCCACGGAGAGTCCTACAAAGAGCAGTTCTTC. This rearrangement joins TRBV6-2 or TRBV6-3 to TRBJ2-1; D not resolved. The CDR3 is made up of 14 amino acids. From germline, CDR1 is MNHEY and CDR2 SVGEGT.

In the case of this clonotype: Likely a read error: the CDR3 ends without its conserved phenylalanine or tryptophan. The CDR3 region has the DNA TGCGCCAGCAGCTTGATGACGGGCGACAGCACAGATACGCAGTATTTG. This encodes CASSLMTGDSTDTQYL. V gene TRBV5-1 combines with J gene TRBJ2-3; D is unclear. V lost 1 base and J lost 0, with 12 bases in between. The length of the CDR3 is 16 residues. CDR1 and CDR2 (germline): SGHRS, YFSETQ.

Worth noting for this clonotype: An end of the junction differs from the germline gene, which may be a read error. This chain links TRBV4-1 with TRBJ1-2; D call uncertain. The CDR3 totals 16 residues. Germline V gives CDR1 MGHRA, CDR2 YSYEKL. The CDR3 sequence: CAGNQDGRPSSYCYTF. The DNA for the CDR3 is TGCGCCGGCAACCAAGATGGCAGACCTTCCTCCTATTGCTACACCTTC.

The V and J genes are TRBV12-3 or TRBV12-4 and TRBJ1-2; 7 bases agree with TRBD1. The V gene end was trimmed by 6 bases and the J gene end by 0 bases; junction bases not matched to a gene: 13. This CDR3 comprises 17 residues. The CDR3, as DNA: TGTGCCAGCAGCATCGCCGGGACAGCTATGACTAACTATGGCTACACCTTC. Protein: CASSIAGTAMTNYGYTF.

About this clonotype itself: A read error may account for a junction end that differs from germline. V and J are TRBV29-1 and TRBJ1-4, with D uncertain. Germline V CDR1 and CDR2: SQVTM, ANQGSEA. This CDR3 region has 13 residues. The CDR3 sequence: CSVDGVMCEKLFF. The CDR3 DNA reads TGTAGCGTTGACGGAGTGATGTGTGAGAAACTGTTTTTT. Using reference TRBV29-1 and TRBJ1-4 for the parts outside the CDR3, the full variable domain is SAVISQKPSRDICQRGTSLTIQCQVDSQVTMMFWYRQQPGQSLTLIATANQGSEATYESGFVIDKFPISRPNLTFSTLTVSNMSPEDSSIYLCSVDGVMCEKLFFGSGTQLSVL.

To note about this clonotype: At one boundary the junction diverges from the germline segment, which might be a read error. V and J are TRBV28 and TRBJ2-7; D could derive from TRBD1 or TRBD2 (6 bases each). CDR3 length: 15 residues. Germline CDR1 and CDR2: MDHEN and SYDVKM. The CDR3 sequence is CASTSSGDSLREHYF. The CDR3 region has the DNA TGTGCCAGCACCTCATCAGGGGATAGTCTACGGGAGCACTACTTC.

A note on this clonotype: A much larger clone differs from this one at a single base, so this may be a read error. The rearrangement joins TRBV2 to TRBJ1-1, with 9 bases fitting TRBD1. This CDR3 region has 14 residues. Germline CDR1 reads SNHLY; CDR2 reads FYNNEI. This CDR3 reads CAGSVTGGSIEAFF. In DNA, the CDR3 is TGTGCCGGCAGTGTGACAGGGGGGTCGATTGAAGCTTTCTTT.

This chain links TRBV4-2 with TRBJ2-5, with 8 positions matching TRBD2. Germline V gene sequence: CDR1 LGHNA, CDR2 YNFKEQ. This CDR3 is built from 19 residues. For the CDR3, the DNA is TGTGTTAGCAGTCCCAGTTGGACTAGCCTAGCGGCCTGTGGAGAGACCCAGTACTTC. It is translated as CVSSPSWTSLAACGETQYF.

The sample holds one count of this clonotype. The genes are TRBV7-9 and TRBJ1-1; D is uncertain. Germline V gives CDR1 SEHNR, CDR2 FQNEAQ (reference sequence). The CDR3 runs to 15 residues. V was shortened by 11 bases and J by 5 bases, with 24 bases between the two germline ends. CDR3 loop: CALSIGIRSGTEAFF. CDR3 in DNA: TGTGCCCTCAGCATTGGGATCAGGAGTGGAACTGAAGCTTTCTTT.

The chain recombines TRBV5-4 with TRBJ2-1; 9 bases agree with TRBD2. Germline assignment: CDR1 SGHNT and CDR2 YYREEE (reference sequence). Germline trimming cut 8 bases from V and 4 bases from J; bases unmatched to any gene: 13. The CDR3 is 16 residues long. CDR3 sequence reads: CASAMASGRSYNEQFF. In DNA, the CDR3 is TGTGCCAGTGCCATGGCGAGCGGGAGGAGTTACAATGAGCAGTTCTTC.

Comments on this clonotype: An end of the junction differs from the germline gene, which may be a read error. The gene calls are TRBV24-1 and TRBJ2-7; 7 nucleotides match TRBD1. CDR1 is KGHDR, CDR2 SFDVKD, per germline. The CDR3 length is 14 residues. In DNA, the CDR3 is TGTGCGACCAGTCAGTCCACAGGGGTCTACGAGCAGTACTTC. Amino acids: CATSQSTGVYEQYF.

In the case of this clonotype: At one end the junction does not follow the germline gene, possibly because of a read error. The chain couples TRBV6-1 to TRBJ2-3, with a tentative D call TRBD1 (5 bases). CDR1 MNHNS and CDR2 SASEGT come from the germline V gene. This CDR3 comprises 15 residues. In DNA form, the CDR3 reads TGTGTCAGCACTTCCAGAGGTACTGGGGCCGATACGCAGTATTTT. Translation: CVSTSRGTGADTQYF.

About this clonotype itself: The final CDR3 position lacks the conserved phenylalanine or tryptophan, pointing to a likely read error. V gene TRBV25-1 combines with J gene TRBJ1-1; 10 bases fit TRBD1. Germline lookup yields CDR1 MGHDK and CDR2 SYGVNS. There are 14 residues in the CDR3. The CDR3 region is CASTGDRGLTEAFY. In DNA form, the CDR3 reads TGTGCTAGCACCGGTGACAGGGGGCTAACTGAAGCTTTCTAT.